Listed here are 21 T cell receptor beta chains from one sample, sequenced in a study of beta chain features in type 1 diabetes. Study-wide points: Among all four CD4+ subsets, Type 1 diabetes patients had TCRB CDR3s that were moderately but significantly shorter.

Investigators reverse transcribed all isolated RNA, so they sequenced expressed TCRB transcripts. Clones were sequenced by immunoSEQ multiplex PCR, and TCRdb holds only the in-frame ones, with some missing. The sample yields 150,000 to 200,000 clones, 6.5% to 10% seen once. The antigens these receptors bind are not known. The sequencing sample was made of central memory CD4+ T cells from blood. Receptors originate from a woman aged 18 to 35 with type 1 diabetes.

The rearrangement uses TRBV7-9 and TRBJ1-3, with D unresolved. The CDR3 consists of 14 residues. The germline V gene has CDR1 SEHNR and CDR2 FQNEAQ (reference sequence). The V end was cut by 4 bases, the J end by 3 bases, with 10 bases between. The CDR3 DNA reads TGTGCCAGCAGCTGGGTCGCGGGTGGAAACACCATATATTTT. Translation: CASSWVAGGNTIYF.

This clone was seen a handful of times. This rearrangement joins TRBV18 to TRBJ2-2; D remains ambiguous. V was trimmed by 2 bases and J by 5 bases, leaving 12 bases between them. The CDR3 runs 15 residues. Germline V gene sequence: CDR1 KGHSH, CDR2 LQKENI. The CDR3 spells CASSPGHRLTGELFF. DNA for the CDR3: TGTGCCAGCTCACCAGGGCACAGATTGACCGGGGAGCTGTTTTTT.

This clone turned up a few times. This rearrangement joins TRBV29-1 to TRBJ2-5; D ambiguous. This CDR3 is 11 amino acids long. The germline gives CDR1 SQVTM, CDR2 ANQGSEA. V dropped 7 bases and J dropped 4 bases, with 10 bases sitting between them. The CDR3 DNA follows: TGCAGCGGATATAAGCCAGAGACCCAGTACTTC. Translating it yields CSGYKPETQYF.

This rearrangement joins TRBV18 to TRBJ2-4, with 7 bases aligning to TRBD1. Germline loops: CDR1 KGHSH, CDR2 LQKENI. The CDR3 loop spans 17 amino acids. V trimming: 6 bases; J trimming: 0 bases; junction bases outside the gene matches: 11. The CDR3 protein is CASSSRTGEIAKNIQYF. In nucleotides, the CDR3 is TGTGCCAGCTCCTCTCGGACAGGAGAGATAGCCAAAAACATTCAGTACTTC.

The chain is built from TRBV11-3 and TRBJ2-1; the D gene is possibly TRBD1 (6 bases). Trimming stripped 5 bases from V and 0 bases from J, with 11 bases between. Germline lookup yields CDR1 SGHNT and CDR2 YENEEA. The CDR3 runs 15 residues. CDR3 protein: CASSPRGSSYNEQFF. In DNA form, the CDR3 reads TGTGCCAGCAGCCCAAGGGGGAGCTCCTACAATGAGCAGTTCTTC.

This chain connects TRBV7-3 to TRBJ2-2; TRBD2 matches at 8 bases. The V segment lost 5 bases and the J segment 5 bases; nucleotides outside the gene matches: 7. CDR3 length: 15 amino acids. Per the germline V gene, CDR1 is SGHTA and CDR2 is FQGTGA. CDR3 loop: CASSISGSFTGELFF. The CDR3 DNA is TGTGCCAGCAGCATAAGCGGGAGTTTTACCGGGGAGCTGTTTTTT.

This clone was counted only a few times. The genes are TRBV15 and TRBJ2-7; tentative D call: TRBD2 (6 bases). The germline V and J ends were trimmed by 5 bases and 4 bases, with 18 bases remaining between them. Germline V gene sequence: CDR1 LNHNV, CDR2 YYDKDF (reference sequence). This CDR3 comprises 15 residues. This chain's CDR3 is CATSSQAGSGYEQYF. The CDR3 DNA is TGTGCCACCAGCTCGCAGGCGGGGAGTGGATACGAGCAGTACTTC.

The chain couples TRBV4-2 to TRBJ2-3; D unresolved. The V gene lost 0 bases and the J gene lost 8 bases, with 12 bases spanning the gap. Germline CDR1 reads LGHNA; CDR2 reads YNFKEQ. CDR3 length equals 14 residues. The CDR3 nucleotides read TGTGCCAGCAGCCAAGATCAAGAGCCTCCTACGCAGTATTTT. Protein: CASSQDQEPPTQYF.

This clone was detected ten times or more. The genes are TRBV10-3 and TRBJ2-1; D unclear. The CDR3 runs 15 residues. V lost 2 bases to trimming and J lost 6 bases, with 14 bases between them. CDR1 and CDR2 (germline): ENHRY, SYGVKD. CDR3 loop: CAISERSGSVNEQFF. CDR3 bases: TGTGCCATCAGTGAGCGGTCAGGCTCCGTCAATGAGCAGTTCTTC.

This clone was seen a handful of times. The V call is TRBV2, the J call TRBJ1-5; 8 positions match TRBD1. CDR3 length: 14 residues. Per the germline V gene, CDR1 is SNHLY and CDR2 is FYNNEI. Losses at the gene ends were 7 bases for V and 4 bases for J; bases not matched to a gene: 6. The CDR3: CASTDRGRNQPQHF. The CDR3 region has the DNA TGTGCCAGCACTGACAGGGGTCGGAATCAGCCCCAGCATTTT.

The chain is built from TRBV9 and TRBJ2-7; D call uncertain. Germline V lookup: CDR1 SGDLS, CDR2 YYNGEE. Trimming cost V 1 base and J 7 bases, with 15 bases left between them. This CDR3 contains 14 residues. DNA of the CDR3: TGTGCCAGCAGCGTATCCGTCCTAGTTGATGAGCAGTACTTC. This translates into CASSVSVLVDEQYF.

The CDR3 protein is CASSLRLAGGVDEQFF. The CDR3 DNA reads as TGTGCCAGCAGCTTGAGACTAGCGGGGGGTGTAGATGAGCAGTTCTTC. The chain employs TRBV5-6 and TRBJ2-1, with TRBD2 matching over 13 bases. V shed 1 base, J shed 8 bases, and the junction held 6 bases outside the gene matches. The V gene's germline CDR1 is SGHDT and CDR2 YYEEEE. This CDR3 has 16 amino acids.

This clone was picked up a small number of times. The V call is TRBV15, the J call TRBJ1-2; TRBD1 matches at 10 bases. Looked up from germline, CDR1 is LNHNV and CDR2 is YYDKDF (reference sequence). The V segment lost 3 bases and the J segment 8 bases; nucleotides outside the gene matches: 0. The CDR3 consists of 12 residues. Here the CDR3 DNA reads TGTGCCACCAGCAGGGACAGGGGGGGCTACACCTTC. Translated, it gives CATSRDRGGYTF.

V and J are TRBV4-1 and TRBJ2-7, with D hard to call. CDR1 and CDR2 (germline): MGHRA, YSYEKL. With 4 bases removed from V and 2 bases from J, the gap between germline ends came to 12 bases. CDR3 length equals 14 residues. CDR3 coding DNA: TGCGCCAGCAGCCGTTCCCCTGAGGCCTACGAGCAGTACTTC. Protein product: CASSRSPEAYEQYF.

This clone was counted once. CDR3 DNA: TGTGCCAGCAGCTCCAATCAGGGGATTAATGAAAAACTGTTTTTT. Its protein is CASSSNQGINEKLFF. The rearrangement uses TRBV7-2 and TRBJ1-4; the D gene is possibly TRBD1 (6 bases). Germline V lookup: CDR1 SGHTA, CDR2 FQGNSA. V was trimmed by 4 bases and J by 4 bases, leaving 13 bases between them. The CDR3 extends over 15 amino acids.

To note about this clone: The same CDR3 can be traced to other DNA sequences in this sample. CDR3 residues: CASTGGGTEAFF. The CDR3 DNA reads as TGTGCCAGCACGGGCGGGGGCACTGAAGCTTTCTTT. The chain couples TRBV6-1 to TRBJ1-1; tentative D call: TRBD1 (5 bases). CDR3 length: 12 amino acids. The germline V gene encodes CDR1 MNHNS and CDR2 SASEGT. The V and J ends lost 7 bases and 4 bases respectively, with 10 bases between them.

The V gene is TRBV15, the J gene TRBJ1-4; 11 nucleotides align to TRBD1. With 8 bases clipped from V and 7 bases from J, the junction kept 6 bases outside the gene matches. Germline V gene lookup returns CDR1 LNHNV and CDR2 YYDKDF (reference sequence). The CDR3 runs to 14 residues. The CDR3 DNA is TGTGCCACCCAAACGGGACAGGGGGGTGAAAAACTGTTTTTT. This encodes CATQTGQGGEKLFF.

This clone showed up many times. V and J are TRBV7-2 and TRBJ2-7; 12 bases fit TRBD2. The CDR3 is made up of 14 amino acids. With V trimmed by 6 bases and J by 5 bases, 5 bases remained unmatched. Per the germline V gene, CDR1 is SGHTA and CDR2 is FQGNSA. The DNA of the CDR3 is TGTGCCAGCAGTCGGACTAGCGGGGCCGACGAGCAGTACTTC. It is translated as CASSRTSGADEQYF.

This clone was seen a few times. The gene calls are TRBV5-6 and TRBJ2-2, with D possibly matching TRBD1 (5 bases). CDR3 length equals 13 residues. V was shortened by 4 bases and J by 3 bases, with 7 bases between the two germline ends. Germline V CDR1 and CDR2: SGHDT, YYEEEE. CDR3 sequence reads: CASSVRDTGELFF. The CDR3 DNA reads TGTGCCAGCAGCGTCAGGGACACCGGGGAGCTGTTTTTT.

The chain joins TRBV29-1 to TRBJ1-1, with TRBD1 matching over 8 bases. Trimming cost V 5 bases and J 7 bases; bases outside gene matches: 6. CDR1 is SQVTM and CDR2 is ANQGSEA in the germline V gene. The CDR3 contains 12 residues. The CDR3 DNA reads as TGCAGCGTTAGGGCCAGGGGGCTTGAAGCTTTCTTT. It encodes CSVRARGLEAFF.

V usage is TRBV4-3 and J usage is TRBJ2-7; TRBD2 matches at 7 bases. The germline CDR1 and CDR2 sequences are LGHNA and YSLEER. Trimming at V came to 0 bases and at J to 5 bases, leaving 7 bases not matched to a gene. The CDR3 runs 15 residues. The CDR3: CASSQEGRDGNEQYF. The CDR3 region has the DNA TGCGCCAGCAGCCAAGAAGGGAGGGACGGCAACGAGCAGTACTTC.